This T cell receptor beta chain was identified during a study of T cell responses to AZD1222 COVID-19 vaccine. The assay was immunoSEQ multiplex PCR, and TCRdb's table has in-frame clones only and misses some. The sample includes some 110,000 clones, 89% of them seen just once. The receptor was derived from an adult in good health. The sequencing here drew on peripheral blood, taken on day 0 of AZD1222 vaccination.

CDR3 amino acids: CASSLVRLAGKETQYF. CDR3 in DNA: TGTGCCAGCAGCTTAGTGAGACTAGCGGGGAAAGAGACCCAGTACTTC. The V gene is TRBV7-9, the J gene TRBJ2-5; TRBD2 aligns across 11 bases. The CDR3 totals 16 residues. Germline trimming cut 1 base from V and 3 bases from J; bases unmatched to any gene: 4. Germline assignment: CDR1 SEHNR and CDR2 FQNEAQ (reference sequence).